The clone carrying this T cell receptor beta chain was counted between two and nine times. Its specificity is unknown. Expressed TCRB transcripts were sequenced because the entire RNA isolate underwent reverse transcription. Some clones are missing from TCRdb's copy, which holds only in-frame ones; the method was immunoSEQ multiplex PCR. The sample yields hundreds of thousands of clones, 13% seen once. This sample stems from a study of beta chain features in type 1 diabetes. Findings and caveats of the study: For Type 1 diabetes patients, all four CD4+ subsets carried TCRB CDR3s that were moderately but significantly shorter.

V lost 0 bases, J lost 9 bases, and 14 bases lay in between. The germline V gene has CDR1 LNHDA and CDR2 SQIVND (reference sequence). The CDR3 has 14 amino acids. The sequencing sample was made of naive CD4+ T cells from blood. This clonotype was sampled from a man younger than 30 with type 1 diabetes. This rearrangement joins TRBV19 to TRBJ1-2; D is unclear. CDR3 sequence: CASSIDPAVPSYTF. CDR3 DNA sequence: TGTGCCAGTAGTATAGATCCGGCAGTCCCTAGCTACACCTTC.